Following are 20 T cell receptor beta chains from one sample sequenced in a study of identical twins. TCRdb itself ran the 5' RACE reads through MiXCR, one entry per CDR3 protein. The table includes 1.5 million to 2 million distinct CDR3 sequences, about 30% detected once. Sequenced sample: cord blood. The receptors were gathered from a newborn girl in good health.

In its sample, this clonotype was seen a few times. CDR3 amino acids: CASSTGTRGLETQYF. DNA of the CDR3: TGTGCCAGTAGTACCGGGACTCGGGGGTTAGAGACCCAGTACTTC. The chain couples TRBV19 to TRBJ2-5, with a possible D match to TRBD2 (6 bases). Per germline, CDR1 LNHDA and CDR2 SQIVND (reference sequence). Between the trimmed V and J ends, which lost 4 bases and 4 bases, there was a span of 16 bases. The CDR3 consists of 15 residues.

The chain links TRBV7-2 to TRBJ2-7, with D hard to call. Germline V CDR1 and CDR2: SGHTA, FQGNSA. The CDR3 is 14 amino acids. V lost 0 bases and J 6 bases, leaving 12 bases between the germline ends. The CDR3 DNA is TGTGCCAGCAGCTTAGCGGGAATATCTCTCGAGCAGTACTTC. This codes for CASSLAGISLEQYF.

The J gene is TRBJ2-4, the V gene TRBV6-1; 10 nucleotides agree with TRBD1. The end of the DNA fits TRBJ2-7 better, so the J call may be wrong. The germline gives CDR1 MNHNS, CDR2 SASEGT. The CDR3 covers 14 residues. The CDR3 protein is CASREGQGIYEQYF. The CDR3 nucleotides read TGTGCCAGCAGGGAGGGACAGGGGATTTACGAGCAGTACTTC.

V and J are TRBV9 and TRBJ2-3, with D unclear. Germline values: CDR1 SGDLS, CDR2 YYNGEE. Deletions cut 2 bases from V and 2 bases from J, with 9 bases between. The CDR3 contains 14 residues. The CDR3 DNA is TGTGCCAGCAGCGTGGCGGAGTCCACAGATACGCAGTATTTT. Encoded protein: CASSVAESTDTQYF.

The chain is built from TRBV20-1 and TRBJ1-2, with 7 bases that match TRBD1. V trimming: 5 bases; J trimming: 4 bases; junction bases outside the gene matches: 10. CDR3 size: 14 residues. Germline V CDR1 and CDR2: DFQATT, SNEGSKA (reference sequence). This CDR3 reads CSALAPDRAYGYTF. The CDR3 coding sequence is TGCAGTGCTCTAGCACCCGACAGGGCCTATGGCTACACCTTC.

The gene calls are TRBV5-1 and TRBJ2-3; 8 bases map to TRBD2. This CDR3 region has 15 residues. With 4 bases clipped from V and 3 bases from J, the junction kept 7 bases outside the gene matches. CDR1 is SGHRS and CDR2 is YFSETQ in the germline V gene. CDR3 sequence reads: CASSPGGPGTDTQYF. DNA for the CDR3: TGCGCCAGCAGCCCGGGAGGGCCGGGGACAGATACGCAGTATTTT.

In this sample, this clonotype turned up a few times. This CDR3 is CSVAQGRGAEAFF. In DNA form, the CDR3 reads TGCAGCGTTGCCCAGGGGAGGGGAGCTGAAGCTTTCTTT. The rearrangement uses TRBV29-1 and TRBJ1-1; D may be TRBD1 (6 bases). Germline CDR1 SQVTM, CDR2 ANQGSEA. The CDR3 consists of 13 residues. V lost 4 bases and J lost 6, with 15 bases in between. The variable domain in full, with the rest retrieved from reference TRBV29-1 and TRBJ1-1, is SAVISQKPSRDICQRGTSLTIQCQVDSQVTMMFWYRQQPGQSLTLIATANQGSEATYESGFVIDKFPISRPNLTFSTLTVSNMSPEDSSIYLCSVAQGRGAEAFFGQGTRLTVV.

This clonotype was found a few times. The chain's CDR3 is CSASHGTANTEAFF. CDR3 coding DNA: TGCAGTGCTTCTCATGGGACTGCGAACACTGAAGCTTTCTTT. The chain is built from TRBV20-1 and TRBJ1-1; a possible D gene is TRBD1 (5 bases). CDR3 length: 14 residues. The germline V gene encodes CDR1 DFQATT and CDR2 SNEGSKA (reference sequence). Between the trimmed V and J ends, which lost 5 bases and 1 base, there was a span of 14 bases.

The CDR3 here is CATSRSGLNQPQHF. The CDR3 DNA reads TGTGCCACCAGTAGGTCGGGACTCAATCAGCCCCAGCATTTT. The J gene is TRBJ1-5, the V gene TRBV24-1, with D tentatively TRBD1 (5 bases). CDR3 size: 14 residues. Trimming removed 6 bases at V and 3 bases at J, with 11 bases between. The germline gives CDR1 KGHDR, CDR2 SFDVKD.

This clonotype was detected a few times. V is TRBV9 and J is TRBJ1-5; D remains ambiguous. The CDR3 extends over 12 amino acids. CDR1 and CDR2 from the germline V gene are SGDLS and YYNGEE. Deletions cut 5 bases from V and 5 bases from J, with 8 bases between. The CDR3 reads CASRSRDQPQHF. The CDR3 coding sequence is TGTGCCAGCAGGTCGCGAGATCAGCCCCAGCATTTT.

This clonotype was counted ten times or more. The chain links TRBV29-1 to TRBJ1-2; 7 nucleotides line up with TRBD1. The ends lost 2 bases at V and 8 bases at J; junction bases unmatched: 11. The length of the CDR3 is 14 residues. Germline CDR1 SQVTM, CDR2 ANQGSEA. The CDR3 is CSVEPDRRLGGYTF. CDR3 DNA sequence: TGCAGCGTTGAACCGGACAGGCGTCTGGGGGGCTACACCTTC.

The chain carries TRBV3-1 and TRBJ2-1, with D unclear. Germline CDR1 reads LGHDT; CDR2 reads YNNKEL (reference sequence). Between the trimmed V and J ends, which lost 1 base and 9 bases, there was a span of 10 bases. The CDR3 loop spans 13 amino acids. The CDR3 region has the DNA TGTGCCAGCAGCCAAGTTTCGGTTGGTGAGCAGTTCTTC. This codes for CASSQVSVGEQFF.

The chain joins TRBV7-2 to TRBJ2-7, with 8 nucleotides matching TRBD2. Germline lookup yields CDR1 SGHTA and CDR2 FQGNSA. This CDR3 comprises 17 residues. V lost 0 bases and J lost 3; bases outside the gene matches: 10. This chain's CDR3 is CASSLASGTRGGYEQYF. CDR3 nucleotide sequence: TGTGCCAGCAGCTTAGCCTCCGGGACTAGGGGGGGCTACGAGCAGTACTTC.

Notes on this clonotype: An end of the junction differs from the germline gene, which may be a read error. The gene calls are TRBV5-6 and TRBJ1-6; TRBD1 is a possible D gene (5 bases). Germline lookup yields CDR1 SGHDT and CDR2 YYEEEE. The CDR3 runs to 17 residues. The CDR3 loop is CASSFRGSSFINSLLHF. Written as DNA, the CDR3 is TGTGCCAGCAGCTTTAGGGGCAGCTCATTTATTAATTCACTCCTCCACTTT.

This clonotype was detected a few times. This chain's CDR3 is CSGDRGATEAFF. Written as DNA, the CDR3 is TGCAGCGGAGACAGGGGCGCCACTGAAGCTTTCTTT. The chain has TRBV29-1 and TRBJ1-1; 8 bases are shared with TRBD1. The germline V gene encodes CDR1 SQVTM and CDR2 ANQGSEA. V was clipped by 7 bases and J by 4 bases; unmatched bases: 5. CDR3 length: 12 amino acids.

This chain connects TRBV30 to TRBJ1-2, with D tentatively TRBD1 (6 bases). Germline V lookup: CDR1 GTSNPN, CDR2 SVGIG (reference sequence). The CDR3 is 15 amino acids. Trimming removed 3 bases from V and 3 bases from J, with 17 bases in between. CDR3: CAWSAGWGAYYGYTF. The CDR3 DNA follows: TGTGCCTGGAGCGCCGGCTGGGGGGCGTACTATGGCTACACCTTC.

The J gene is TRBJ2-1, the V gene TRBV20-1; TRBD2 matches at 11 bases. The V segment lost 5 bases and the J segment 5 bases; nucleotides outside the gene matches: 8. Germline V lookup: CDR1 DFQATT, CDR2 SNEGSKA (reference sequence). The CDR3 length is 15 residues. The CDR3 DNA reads TGCAGTGCTTTGAACCCGGGACTAGCGGACAATGAGCAGTTCTTC. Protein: CSALNPGLADNEQFF.

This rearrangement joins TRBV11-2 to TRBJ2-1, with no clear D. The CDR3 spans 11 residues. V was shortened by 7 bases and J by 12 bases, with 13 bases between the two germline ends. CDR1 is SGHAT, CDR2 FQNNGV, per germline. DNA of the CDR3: TGTGCCAGCACCACCGGGCTTTCGCAGTTCTTC. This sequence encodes CASTTGLSQFF.

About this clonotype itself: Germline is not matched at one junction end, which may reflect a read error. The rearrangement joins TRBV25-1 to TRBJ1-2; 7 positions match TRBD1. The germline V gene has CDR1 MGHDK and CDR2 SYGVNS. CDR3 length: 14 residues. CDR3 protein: CASNEEQGSGGYTF. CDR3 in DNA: TGTGCCAGCAATGAAGAACAGGGGTCGGGTGGCTACACCTTC.

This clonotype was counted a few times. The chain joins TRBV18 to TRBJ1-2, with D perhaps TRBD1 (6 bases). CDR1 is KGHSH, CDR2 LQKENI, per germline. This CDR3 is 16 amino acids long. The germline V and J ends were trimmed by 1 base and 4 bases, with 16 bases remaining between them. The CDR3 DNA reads TGTGCCAGCTCACCACTTCGGGACATTTCCCTCTATGGCTACACCTTC. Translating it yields CASSPLRDISLYGYTF.